This T cell receptor beta chain is from a study of human T cells and chemical hapten exposure. Turning to the study itself: Skin of the upper inner arm, approximately 2 cm by approximately 2 cm, received 2% DPC for sensitization. Predominantly women, the patients had alopecia areata, totalis or universalis.

TCRdb ran MiXCR on the RACE reads and lists one entry per CDR3 protein. Of more than 250,000 distinct CDR3 sequences listed, 7.5% to 9% are singletons. Study results and caveats: The immune response of these alopecia patients might not match healthy individuals'. DPC sensitization did not alter TCRs above 1 in 1000 frequency.

A few counts support this clonotype. Antigen: not known. This sample's time point: pre-sensitization, week 0. Documented treatment: therapeutic diphenylcyclopropenone sensitization with weekly scalp DPC. Germline assignment: CDR1 SEHNR and CDR2 FQNEAQ (reference sequence). V dropped 1 base and J dropped 2 bases, with 12 bases sitting between them. The CDR3 runs to 16 residues. The TCR sequence derives from a man aged 18 to 30 with alopecia areata. Some clones in this sample may be carry-over from other donors' samples. Source: whole blood, taken in connection with sensitization to the hapten diphenylcyclopropenone (DPC). The chain links TRBV7-9 to TRBJ2-4; perhaps TRBD2 as D (5 bases). The CDR3 DNA is TGTGCCAGCAGCTTAGGAGGGATAGGGTCCAAAAACATTCAGTACTTC. As protein: CASSLGGIGSKNIQYF.